The next 17 T cell receptor beta chains were all read from a single sample in a study of sequential checkpoint blockade in melanoma. Assay: immunoSEQ multiplex PCR; the TCRdb copy retains only in-frame clones and omits some. The table lists 9,000 to 13,000 clones, approximately 30% of them singletons. Treatment noted: randomized to nivolumab then ipilimumab (arm A) or the reverse (arm B). This specimen was tumor tissue (inferred from file names), taken from a patient given nivolumab and ipilimumab in sequence. These receptor sequences come from a human donor with melanoma.

This clone was seen just once. The chain carries TRBV19 and TRBJ1-2; D gene unclear. The CDR3 covers 14 residues. Trimming stripped 9 bases from V and 3 bases from J, with 17 bases between. CDR1 and CDR2 from the germline V gene are LNHDA and SQIVND (reference sequence). The CDR3 region is CASLTNIGYYGYTF. The DNA of the CDR3 is TGTGCCAGCCTTACAAACATCGGCTACTATGGCTACACCTTC.

This clone showed up just a few times. V and J are TRBV7-6 and TRBJ2-5; 7 bases fit TRBD2. After removal of 1 base from V and 6 bases from J, the junction contained 8 bases not matched to a gene. CDR1 SGHVS and CDR2 FNYEAQ come from the germline V gene. CDR3 length: 15 residues. In DNA form, the CDR3 reads TGTGCCAGCAGCTTAGAAGGCGCGGGGGTTAAGACCCAGTACTTC. This gives the protein CASSLEGAGVKTQYF.

V and J are TRBV11-3 and TRBJ1-1; TRBD1 agrees at 9 bases. CDR3 size: 15 residues. Germline CDR1 reads SGHNT; CDR2 reads YENEEA. V lost 4 bases to trimming and J lost 4 bases; unmatched junction nucleotides: 7. The CDR3, as DNA: TGTGCCAGCAGCTCGACAGGGGGAGGTATCACTGAAGCTTTCTTT. Translating it yields CASSSTGGGITEAFF.

A few counts support this clone. This rearrangement joins TRBV28 to TRBJ1-3, with D perhaps matching TRBD1 (5 bases). CDR1 is MDHEN, CDR2 SYDVKM, per germline. The CDR3 has 14 residues. V was pared by 3 bases and J by 3 bases, with 9 bases between. CDR3 nucleotide sequence: TGTGCCAGCAGTTTGGGGCAGCTTGGAAACACCATATATTTT. Encoded protein: CASSLGQLGNTIYF.

The chain employs TRBV10-2 and TRBJ2-5; D gene unclear. Germline values: CDR1 WSHSY, CDR2 SAAADI. V gave up 2 bases and J gave up 9 bases, with 13 bases separating them. The CDR3 runs to 13 residues. For the CDR3, the DNA is TGCGCCAGCAGTGAGGGGCACTTAGGACCCCAGTACTTC. Translated: CASSEGHLGPQYF.

This clone was observed a handful of times. The chain employs TRBV15 and TRBJ2-1, with D possibly TRBD2 on 5 matching bases. The length of the CDR3 is 15 residues. Trimming took off 5 bases at V and 1 base at J, with 12 bases between the two ends. CDR1 and CDR2 from the germline V gene are LNHNV and YYDKDF (reference sequence). For the CDR3, the DNA is TGTGCCACCAGCGGTGCGGGTTTATCCTACAATGAGCAGTTCTTC. Translated, it gives CATSGAGLSYNEQFF.

In its sample, this clone is medium-sized. CDR3 protein: CASSPEPGQYKNIQYF. The CDR3 nucleotides are TGTGCCAGCTCACCAGAGCCGGGACAGTACAAAAACATTCAGTACTTC. The chain recombines TRBV18 with TRBJ2-4, with 7 bases matching TRBD1. V was clipped by 2 bases and J by 3 bases; unmatched bases: 7. CDR1 is KGHSH and CDR2 is LQKENI in the germline V gene. CDR3 length equals 16 residues.

This clone was observed a handful of times. The chain links TRBV6-8 to TRBJ2-5; 11 positions agree with TRBD2. CDR3 length: 16 amino acids. The germline gives CDR1 MNHGY, CDR2 SAAAGT. V trimming: 5 bases; J trimming: 1 base; junction bases outside the gene matches: 6. CDR3 sequence: CASSDMTSGIQETQYF. Written as DNA, the CDR3 is TGTGCCAGCAGTGACATGACTAGCGGGATCCAAGAGACCCAGTACTTC.

In its sample, this clone ranks as medium-sized. CDR3 coding DNA: TGTGCCAGCAGCTTGGTGATGAGCACCTACGAGCAGTACTTC. This sequence encodes CASSLVMSTYEQYF. The genes are TRBV11-3 and TRBJ2-7; D not resolved. The CDR3 is made up of 14 amino acids. Germline V gives CDR1 SGHNT, CDR2 YENEEA. The ends were cut back, 3 bases at V and 2 bases at J, with 11 bases in the middle.

The chain carries TRBV19 and TRBJ2-3; D is uncertain. CDR1 is LNHDA, CDR2 SQIVND, per germline (reference sequence). Trimming pared 1 base from V and 2 bases from J, leaving 7 bases between. This CDR3 region has 14 residues. Here the CDR3 reads CASSIGVPTDTQYF. CDR3 nucleotide sequence: TGTGCCAGTAGTATAGGGGTCCCCACAGATACGCAGTATTTT.

There are a few counts of this clone. The gene calls are TRBV7-4 and TRBJ2-2; TRBD2 might be the D (6 bases). The CDR3 spans 15 residues. With 2 bases removed from V and 4 bases from J, the gap between germline ends came to 11 bases. In germline, CDR1 is SGHVT, CDR2 SQSDAQ. This CDR3 is CASSLSGGGTGELFF. The CDR3 DNA follows: TGTGCCAGCAGCTTATCCGGGGGTGGCACCGGGGAGCTGTTTTTT.

In this sample, this clone turned up a few times. This chain joins TRBV30 and TRBJ1-4; 9 positions match TRBD1. This CDR3 contains 15 residues. The germline V gene encodes CDR1 GTSNPN and CDR2 SVGIG (reference sequence). V shed 0 bases and J 8 bases; nucleotides not matched to a gene: 7. The CDR3 loop is CAWSVPGTGREKLFF. CDR3 in DNA: TGTGCCTGGAGTGTACCTGGGACAGGGCGGGAAAAACTGTTTTTT.

This clone was seen a few times. This rearrangement joins TRBV6-8 to TRBJ1-4; 9 bases fit TRBD1. The CDR3 loop spans 16 amino acids. Germline assignment: CDR1 MNHGY and CDR2 SAAAGT. Trimming cost V 4 bases and J 0 bases; bases outside gene matches: 3. The CDR3 nucleotides read TGTGCCAGCAGTTTGGGACAGGGATCAACTAATGAAAAACTGTTTTTT. Amino acids: CASSLGQGSTNEKLFF.

This clone was detected a few times. The chain uses TRBV6-8 and TRBJ2-7, with D perhaps matching TRBD1 (6 bases). Germline CDR1 and CDR2: MNHGY and SAAAGT. The CDR3 loop spans 14 amino acids. The V end lost 10 bases, the J end lost 1 base, and 17 bases lay between the germline ends. CDR3 loop: CAIKGQGGSYEQYF. In DNA, the CDR3 is TGTGCCATCAAGGGACAAGGGGGTTCCTACGAGCAGTACTTC.

V gene TRBV6-8 combines with J gene TRBJ1-1, with D possibly TRBD1 on 5 matching bases. Germline loops: CDR1 MNHGY, CDR2 SAAAGT. Trimming pared 7 bases from V and 1 base from J, leaving 19 bases between. CDR3 length: 16 amino acids. CDR3: CASTPWGDGWNTEAFF. CDR3 in DNA: TGTGCCAGCACCCCCTGGGGGGATGGCTGGAACACTGAAGCTTTCTTT.

J is TRBJ2-7 and V is TRBV14; 9 bases line up with TRBD1. V lost 2 bases and J lost 6; bases outside the gene matches: 5. The V gene's germline CDR1 is SGHDN and CDR2 FVKESK. The CDR3 is made up of 14 amino acids. The CDR3 nucleotides are TGTGCCAGCAGCCAAAACCGGGACAGGGTCGAGCAGTACTTC. The encoded protein is CASSQNRDRVEQYF. Full variable domain (outside the CDR3, taken from reference TRBV14 and TRBJ2-7): EAGVTQFPSHSVIEKGQTVTLRCDPISGHDNLYWYRRVMGKEIKFLLHFVKESKQDESGMPNNRFLAERTGGTYSTLKVQPAELEDSGVYFCASSQNRDRVEQYFGPGTRLTVT.

V gene TRBV11-3 combines with J gene TRBJ2-3; 12 positions agree with TRBD2. This CDR3 region has 17 residues. V lost 5 bases, J lost 1 base, and 7 bases stayed unmatched. CDR1 is SGHNT and CDR2 is YENEEA in the germline V gene. CDR3 sequence (DNA): TGTGCCAGCAGCCCCCCGGGACTAGCGGGCCGCACAGATACGCAGTATTTT. The encoded protein is CASSPPGLAGRTDTQYF.